These 14 T cell receptor beta chains were sequenced from one sample in a study of cytomegalovirus exposure and HLA in healthy donors. Researchers ran the PCR with 60 Vbeta and 13 Jbeta primers. TCRdb's copy holds only in-frame clones and misses some; the assay was immunoSEQ multiplex PCR. This sample's table has fewer than 200,000 clones. Sequenced material: PBMCs. Receptor source: a man in his thirties or forties in good health and CMV-seronegative.

The chain joins TRBV5-1 to TRBJ2-1; 7 bases are a match to TRBD1. The V segment lost 5 bases and the J segment 4 bases; nucleotides outside the gene matches: 12. In germline, CDR1 is SGHRS, CDR2 YFSETQ. CDR3 length: 16 amino acids. Written as DNA, the CDR3 is TGCGCCAGCAGTTCGGATAGGGGGCTTGCTTACAATGAGCAGTTCTTC. This gives the protein CASSSDRGLAYNEQFF.

The gene calls are TRBV27 and TRBJ2-3; a possible D gene is TRBD2 (5 bases). The CDR3 sequence is 15 residues long. Germline V lookup: CDR1 MNHEY, CDR2 SMNVEV (reference sequence). Trimming pared 6 bases from V and 3 bases from J, leaving 16 bases between. The CDR3 spells CASSRRTYQTDTQYF. The DNA of the CDR3 is TGTGCCAGCAGCCGAAGGACTTACCAAACAGATACGCAGTATTTT.

J is TRBJ2-1 and V is TRBV5-1, with 10 nucleotides matching TRBD2. CDR3 length: 15 residues. In germline, CDR1 is SGHRS, CDR2 YFSETQ. The trim removed 0 bases at V and 5 bases at J, leaving 2 bases unmatched. The CDR3 DNA reads TGCGCCAGCAGCTTGGGGGGGACTAGCGACAATGAGCAGTTCTTC. Translation gives CASSLGGTSDNEQFF.

V and J are TRBV6-5 and TRBJ1-6; the D gene is possibly TRBD1 (6 bases). Between the trimmed V and J ends, which lost 6 bases and 5 bases, there was a span of 11 bases. This CDR3 comprises 14 residues. Germline CDR1 is MNHEY and CDR2 is SVGAGI. The CDR3, as DNA: TGTGCCAGCAGCCGCGGACAGCATAATTCACCCCTCCACTTT. It yields the protein CASSRGQHNSPLHF.

The rearrangement uses TRBV5-5 and TRBJ2-2; D is ambiguous. Trimming pared 3 bases from V and 3 bases from J, leaving 3 bases between. Germline loops: CDR1 SGHKS, CDR2 YYEKEE (reference sequence). The CDR3 is 12 residues long. DNA for the CDR3: TGTGCCAGCAGCTCCTACACCGGGGAGCTGTTTTTT. It codes for CASSSYTGELFF.

The chain recombines TRBV4-2 with TRBJ1-2, with 9 bases lining up with TRBD1. Germline V CDR1 and CDR2: LGHNA, YNFKEQ. V shed 2 bases and J 4 bases; nucleotides not matched to a gene: 8. The CDR3 is 16 amino acids. CDR3 DNA: TGTGCCAGCAGCCAATCCGGGACAGGGAGGGTCTATGGCTACACCTTC. This translates into CASSQSGTGRVYGYTF.

The gene calls are TRBV4-2 and TRBJ1-1; 7 bases map to TRBD1. Germline-derived CDR1 and CDR2 are LGHNA and YNFKEQ. The CDR3 spans 16 residues. The junction had 5 bases not matched to a gene; V was cut back by 0 bases and J by 1 base. The CDR3 loop is CASSQDRGGWNTEAFF. The CDR3 nucleotides read TGTGCCAGCAGCCAAGATCGAGGGGGCTGGAACACTGAAGCTTTCTTT.

The chain uses TRBV6-5 and TRBJ2-7; 9 nucleotides match TRBD1. V was clipped by 6 bases and J by 2 bases; unmatched bases: 8. CDR3 length: 15 residues. Germline lookup yields CDR1 MNHEY and CDR2 SVGAGI. CDR3 in amino acids: CASSQNRGLTYEQYF. CDR3 DNA: TGTGCCAGCAGCCAAAACAGGGGGCTCACCTACGAGCAGTACTTC.

This CDR3 is CASGLHLYNEQFF. Here the CDR3 DNA reads TGTGCCAGTGGGCTGCATTTATACAATGAGCAGTTCTTC. The chain uses TRBV7-9 and TRBJ2-1; D gene ambiguous. V was pared by 9 bases and J by 4 bases, with 13 bases between. The CDR3 spans 13 residues. CDR1 and CDR2 from the germline V gene are SEHNR and FQNEAQ (reference sequence).

The V call is TRBV6-5, the J call TRBJ1-5, with 8 bases that match TRBD1. J gave up 3 bases and V 5 bases, and 3 bases lay outside the gene matches. The germline V gene encodes CDR1 MNHEY and CDR2 SVGAGI. The CDR3 length is 14 residues. CDR3 residues: CASSPGQVNQPQHF. CDR3 nucleotide sequence: TGTGCCAGCAGTCCGGGACAGGTCAATCAGCCCCAGCATTTT.

The J gene is TRBJ2-3, the V gene TRBV5-6, with D possibly TRBD2 on 7 matching bases. The CDR3 totals 19 residues. V was shortened by 0 bases and J by 0 bases, with 20 bases between the two germline ends. Germline CDR1 SGHDT, CDR2 YYEEEE. CDR3 protein: CASSLGLGGGLGSTDTQYF. DNA of the CDR3: TGTGCCAGCAGCTTGGGGCTAGGGGGGGGGCTGGGGAGCACAGATACGCAGTATTTT.

The gene calls are TRBV29-1 and TRBJ2-7; D is undetermined. The germline V and J ends were trimmed by 3 bases and 0 bases, with 6 bases remaining between them. CDR3 length: 12 residues. The germline V gene has CDR1 SQVTM and CDR2 ANQGSEA. This chain's CDR3 is CSVELVSYEQYF. DNA for the CDR3: TGCAGCGTTGAGCTAGTCTCCTACGAGCAGTACTTC.

The chain uses TRBV9 and TRBJ2-7; D unclear. Germline V lookup: CDR1 SGDLS, CDR2 YYNGEE. The CDR3 is made up of 14 amino acids. With 0 bases removed from V and 3 bases from J, the gap between germline ends came to 10 bases. In DNA, the CDR3 is TGTGCCAGCAGCGTAGGTCCAGTCCGCTACGAGCAGTACTTC. Its protein product is CASSVGPVRYEQYF.

V is TRBV7-8 and J is TRBJ1-2; D may be TRBD1 (6 bases). Looked up from germline, CDR1 is SGHVS and CDR2 is FQNEAQ. V was trimmed by 2 bases and J by 4 bases, leaving 11 bases between them. CDR3 length: 14 amino acids. The CDR3, as DNA: TGTGCCAGCAGCTTAACCGTGGGGGCCTATGGCTACACCTTC. This translates into CASSLTVGAYGYTF. Full variable domain (missing parts from reference TRBV7-8 and TRBJ1-2): GAGVSQSPRYKVAKRGQDVALRCDPISGHVSLFWYQQALGQGPEFLTYFQNEAQLDKSGLPSDRFFAERPEGSVSTLKIQRTQQEDSAVYLCASSLTVGAYGYTFGSGTRLTVV.